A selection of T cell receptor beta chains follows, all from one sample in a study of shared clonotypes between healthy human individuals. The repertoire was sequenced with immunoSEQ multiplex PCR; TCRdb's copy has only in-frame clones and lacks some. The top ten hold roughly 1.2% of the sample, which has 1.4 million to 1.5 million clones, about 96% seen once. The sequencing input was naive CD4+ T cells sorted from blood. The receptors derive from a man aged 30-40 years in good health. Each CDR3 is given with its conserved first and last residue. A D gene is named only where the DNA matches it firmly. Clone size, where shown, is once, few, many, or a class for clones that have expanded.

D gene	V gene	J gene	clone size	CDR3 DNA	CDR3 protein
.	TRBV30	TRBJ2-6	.	TGTGCCTGCCCTATCCCAGGGCCGGGGGCCAACGTCCTGACTTTC	CACPIPGPGANVLTF
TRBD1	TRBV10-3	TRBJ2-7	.	TGTGCCAGCACCGAGACAGGGCGCTCCTACGAGCAGTACTTC	CASTETGRSYEQYF
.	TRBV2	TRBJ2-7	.	TGTGCCAGCAGCGATGGGGGACGGACCTACGAGCAGTACTTC	CASSDGGRTYEQYF
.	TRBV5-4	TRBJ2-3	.	TGTGCCAGCAGCTTTCCGAACAGTGAATACACAGATACGCAGTATTTT	CASSFPNSEYTDTQYF
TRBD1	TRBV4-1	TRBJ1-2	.	TGCGCCAGCAGCCACACAGGGGATTGGCGTGGCTACACCTTC	CASSHTGDWRGYTF
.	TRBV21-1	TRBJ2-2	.	TGTGCCAGCAGTTACAGGACTAGCGGGAATAACGGGGAGCTGTTTTTT	CASSYRTSGNNGELFF
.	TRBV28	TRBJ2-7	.	TGTGCCAGCAGTCCGCTAACAGTTTCCTACGAGCAGTACTTC	CASSPLTVSYEQYF
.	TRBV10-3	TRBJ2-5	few	TGTGCCATCAGTGAGTCGAGGGAGACCCAGTACTTC	CAISESRETQYF
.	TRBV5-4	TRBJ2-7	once	TGTGCCAGCAGCTGGGCCGGTTTCCACGAGCAGTACTTC	CASSWAGFHEQYF
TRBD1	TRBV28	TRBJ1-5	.	TGTGCCAGCAGGGGGACAGGGCTCGCTCAGCCCCAGCATTTT	CASRGTGLAQPQHF
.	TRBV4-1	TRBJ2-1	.	TGCGCCAGCAGCCCTAGACTAGGATTAAGGCCCTCCTACAATGAGCAGTTCTTC	CASSPRLGLRPSYNEQFF
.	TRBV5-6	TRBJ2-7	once	TGTGCCAGCAGCTTGGCCCGACAGAGCTCCTACGAGCAGTACTTC	CASSLARQSSYEQYF
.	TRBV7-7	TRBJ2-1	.	TGTGCCAGCAGCACACGACAGCACAATGAGCAGTTCTTC	CASSTRQHNEQFF
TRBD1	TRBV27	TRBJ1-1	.	TGTGCCAGCAGTTTATCGCGGGACAGCCGAATGAACACTGAAGCTTTCTTT	CASSLSRDSRMNTEAFF
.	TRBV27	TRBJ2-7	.	TGTGCCAGCAGAGGGACGGATACCTACGAGCAGTACTTC	CASRGTDTYEQYF
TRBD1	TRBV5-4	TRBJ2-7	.	TGTGCCAGCAGCTCAGCGGGACAGGGCTACGAGCAGTACTTC	CASSSAGQGYEQYF
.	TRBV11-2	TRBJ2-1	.	TGTGCCAGCAGCGCGATCGTACTTGGCAATGAGCAGTTCTTC	CASSAIVLGNEQFF
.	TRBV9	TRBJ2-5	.	TGTGCCAGCAGCAAAACTTCACTAGCCCGAGAGACCCAGTACTTC	CASSKTSLARETQYF
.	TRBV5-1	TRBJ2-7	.	TGCGCCAGCAGCTTGGATCTTGAGATACCGGTGCAGTACTTC	CASSLDLEIPVQYF
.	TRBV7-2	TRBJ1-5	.	TGTGCCAGCAGCTTAGAAGGCAGGGGTAGGAATCAGCCCCAGCATTTT	CASSLEGRGRNQPQHF
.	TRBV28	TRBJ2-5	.	TGTGCCAGCAGGAGAGGGACTTTAAGGGAGACCCAGTACTTC	CASRRGTLRETQYF
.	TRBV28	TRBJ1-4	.	TGTGCCACCACAGGGCTAAATGAAAAACTGTTTTTT	CATTGLNEKLFF
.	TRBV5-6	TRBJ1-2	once	TGTGCCAGCAGCTTGTCCTATGGCTACACCTTC	CASSLSYGYTF
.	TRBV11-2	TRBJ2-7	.	TGTGCCAGCAGCTTATTCGGGGGTGCATATAACGAGCAGTACTTC	CASSLFGGAYNEQYF
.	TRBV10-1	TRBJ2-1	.	TGCGCCAGCAGTGCCAGAATTTACAATGAGCAGTTCTTC	CASSARIYNEQFF
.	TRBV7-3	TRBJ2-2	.	TGTGCCAGCAGCTTAATAGGAGGGAGCACCGGGGAGCTGTTTTTT	CASSLIGGSTGELFF
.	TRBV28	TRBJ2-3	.	TGTGCCAGCAGTTCATTGCCAGATACGCAGTATTTT	CASSSLPDTQYF
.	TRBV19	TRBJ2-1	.	TGTGCCAGTACCCGCCAGGGGGGAAATGAGCAGTTCTTC	CASTRQGGNEQFF
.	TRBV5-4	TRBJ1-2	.	TGTGCCAGCAGCTTGGAGTCAGGGTCTGAAAGCTACACCTTC	CASSLESGSESYTF
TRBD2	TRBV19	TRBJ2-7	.	TGTGCCAGTAGTATAGGACTAGCGTCGGACGAGCAGTACTTC	CASSIGLASDEQYF
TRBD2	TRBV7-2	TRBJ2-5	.	TGTGCCAGCAGCCCCGGGACTAGCCGGGAGACCCAGTACTTC	CASSPGTSRETQYF
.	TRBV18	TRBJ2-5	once	TGTGCCAGCTCCCCAGGAAATCAAGAGACCCAGTACTTC	CASSPGNQETQYF
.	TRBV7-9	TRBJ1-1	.	TGTGCCAGCAGCCAAGAACATGGGACTGAAGCTTTCTTT	CASSQEHGTEAFF
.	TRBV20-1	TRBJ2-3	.	TGCAGTGCTAGGACCCTGTATACGCAGTATTTT	CSARTLYTQYF
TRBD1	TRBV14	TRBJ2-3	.	TGTGCCAGCAGCCCGGACCGGGACAGGGGATATTTTTCAGATACGCAGTATTTT	CASSPDRDRGYFSDTQYF
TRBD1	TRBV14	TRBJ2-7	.	TGTGCCAGCAGCCGCCGGGACAGGGCCTACGAGCAGTACTTC	CASSRRDRAYEQYF
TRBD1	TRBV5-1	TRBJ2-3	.	TGCGCCAGCAGCTTGGACGGGACAGGGTATCGTAGGGCAGATACGCAGTATTTT	CASSLDGTGYRRADTQYF
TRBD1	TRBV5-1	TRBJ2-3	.	TGCGCCAGCAGCTTGTTCGGGACAGGGGGAGGCACAGATACGCAGTATTTT	CASSLFGTGGGTDTQYF
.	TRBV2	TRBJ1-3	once	TGTGCCAGCAGTTCGCAAGCGGGGCCACGAGAGAGCTCTGGAAACACCATATATTTT	CASSSQAGPRESSGNTIYF
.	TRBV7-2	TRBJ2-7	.	TGTGCCAGCATGAGGATTGGACAGCCGTACGAGCAGTACTTC	CASMRIGQPYEQYF
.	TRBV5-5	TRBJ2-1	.	TGTGCCAGCAGCTTGACCGTCCGGGCGGAGGTCTTCAGAAATGAGCAGTTCTTC	CASSLTVRAEVFRNEQFF
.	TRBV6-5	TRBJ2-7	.	TGTGCCAGCAGGAAGGACCTAGACTACGAGCAGTACTTC	CASRKDLDYEQYF
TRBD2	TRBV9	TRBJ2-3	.	TGTGCCAGCAGCGTCCTAGCGGGAGTGGCAAGCGGCACAGATACGCAGTATTTT	CASSVLAGVASGTDTQYF
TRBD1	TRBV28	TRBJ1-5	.	TGTGCCAGCAGTAATACAGGGGGTGGCAATCAGCCCCAGCATTTT	CASSNTGGGNQPQHF
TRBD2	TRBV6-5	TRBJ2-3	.	TGTGCCAGCAGTTACGCCCTAGCGGGAGCGTTAGATACGCAGTATTTT	CASSYALAGALDTQYF
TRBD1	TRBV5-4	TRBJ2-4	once	TGTGCCAGCAGCAGCGGACAGGACTACATTCAGTACTTC	CASSSGQDYIQYF
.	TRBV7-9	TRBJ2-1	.	TGTGCCAGCAGCCCCCGGGAAGAGCAGTTCTTC	CASSPREEQFF
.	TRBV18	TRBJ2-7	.	TGTGCCAGCTCCGGCCAGGGGTTCCACGAGCAGTACTTC	CASSGQGFHEQYF
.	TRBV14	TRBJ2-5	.	TGTGCCAGCAGCCAAGAGAACAGGGTCGAGACCCAGTACTTC	CASSQENRVETQYF
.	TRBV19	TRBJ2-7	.	TGTGCCAGTAGTATTTCCGCGACGGAAGCCTCCTACGAGCAGTACTTC	CASSISATEASYEQYF
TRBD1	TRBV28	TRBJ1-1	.	TGTGCCAGCAGGTACCCGGGACAGGATAACACTGAAGCTTTCTTT	CASRYPGQDNTEAFF
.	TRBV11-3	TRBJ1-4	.	TGTGCCAGCAGCTCCGACTGCAAGGACGGGCGGACTAATGAAAAACTGTTTTTT	CASSSDCKDGRTNEKLFF
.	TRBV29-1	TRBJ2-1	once	TGCAGCGTCCCGGGACCAAGCTCCTACAATGAGCAGTTCTTC	CSVPGPSSYNEQFF
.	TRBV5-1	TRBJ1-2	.	TGCGCCAGCAGCTTGGAAGGTCATTCAGGGAGTGGCTACACCTTC	CASSLEGHSGSGYTF
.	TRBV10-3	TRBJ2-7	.	TGTGCCATCCCCCCCCGGGACTACGAGCAGTACTTC	CAIPPRDYEQYF
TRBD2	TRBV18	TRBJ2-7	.	TGTGCCAGCTCACCCCAGGGACTATCGACCTACGAGCAGTACTTC	CASSPQGLSTYEQYF
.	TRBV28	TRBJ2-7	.	TGTGCCAGCAGTTTTAGCCCTTTCGGCGGGTATACCTACGAGCAGTACTTC	CASSFSPFGGYTYEQYF
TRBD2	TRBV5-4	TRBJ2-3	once	TGTGCCAGCAGCCTCGGGACTAGCGCAGATACGCAGTATTTT	CASSLGTSADTQYF
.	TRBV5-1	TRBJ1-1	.	TGCGCCAGCAGCTTGGACAGGGCTGACACTGAAGCTTTCTTT	CASSLDRADTEAFF